This is a list of T cell receptor beta chains from one sample in a study of cytomegalovirus exposure and HLA in healthy donors. Assay: immunoSEQ multiplex PCR; the TCRdb copy retains only in-frame clones and omits some. The sample consists of about 150,000 clones, 73% of them appearing once. Sample: PBMCs. The receptors were sampled from a young woman in good health and CMV-seropositive. CDR3s leave out the opening cysteine and the closing phenylalanine or tryptophan.

v_gene: TRBV28; len: 11; j_gene: TRBJ1-2; CDR3aa: ASSSGGNYGYT
v_gene: TRBV18; len: 13; j_gene: TRBJ2-3; CDR3aa: ASSLTSVSTDTQY
v_gene: TRBV7-2; len: 15; j_gene: TRBJ2-7; CDR3aa: ASSLGGIGYSAYEQY
v_gene: TRBV5-1; len: 11; j_gene: TRBJ2-5; CDR3aa: ASRQGIQETQY
v_gene: TRBV6-6; len: 12; j_gene: TRBJ1-5; CDR3aa: ASSRGGDGQPQH
v_gene: TRBV7-2; len: 14; j_gene: TRBJ2-7; CDR3aa: ASSLVSAGGRYEQY
v_gene: TRBV18; len: 11; j_gene: TRBJ1-1; CDR3aa: ASSPSIVSEAF
v_gene: TRBV6-5; len: 11; j_gene: TRBJ1-6; CDR3aa: ASKTGWDSPLH
v_gene: TRBV7-9; len: 12; j_gene: TRBJ2-3; CDR3aa: ASSLSWGPDTQY
v_gene: TRBV7-2; len: 13; j_gene: TRBJ2-5; CDR3aa: ASRSGTGLKETQY
v_gene: TRBV19; len: 11; j_gene: TRBJ1-2; CDR3aa: ASSIAGGEGYT
v_gene: TRBV4-1; len: 12; j_gene: TRBJ2-2; CDR3aa: ASSPGGVTGELF
v_gene: TRBV5-1; len: 14; j_gene: TRBJ1-2; CDR3aa: ASSLASSDNPYGYT
v_gene: TRBV9; len: 13; j_gene: TRBJ2-3; CDR3aa: ASSTSGGSTDTQY
v_gene: TRBV7-8; len: 13; j_gene: TRBJ1-2; CDR3aa: ASSLGGQGNYGYT
v_gene: TRBV4-2; len: 13; j_gene: TRBJ2-3; CDR3aa: ASSQESGGEGTQY
v_gene: TRBV5-1; len: 11; j_gene: TRBJ1-2; CDR3aa: ASSQYLNYGYT
v_gene: TRBV4-3; len: 13; j_gene: TRBJ2-5; CDR3aa: ASSQVGQSQETQY
v_gene: TRBV19; len: 16; j_gene: TRBJ2-3; CDR3aa: ASSLSLPSGGLTDTQY
v_gene: TRBV9; len: 13; j_gene: TRBJ2-3; CDR3aa: ASSLEGKRGDTQY
v_gene: TRBV25-1; len: 11; j_gene: TRBJ1-6; CDR3aa: ASSEAEDSPLH
v_gene: TRBV14; len: 13; j_gene: TRBJ1-4; CDR3aa: ASSHWYGENEKLF
v_gene: TRBV30; len: 9; j_gene: TRBJ2-1; CDR3aa: ATGVGYEQF
v_gene: TRBV19; len: 11; j_gene: TRBJ1-5; CDR3aa: ASTSGGTQPQH
v_gene: TRBV7-4; len: 11; j_gene: TRBJ1-2; CDR3aa: ASGTGDNYGYT
v_gene: TRBV19; len: 11; j_gene: TRBJ1-2; CDR3aa: ASSKQELSTVT
v_gene: TRBV14; len: 15; j_gene: TRBJ2-7; CDR3aa: ASSQEIGLAGIYEQY
v_gene: TRBV4-3; len: 13; j_gene: TRBJ1-2; CDR3aa: ASSPRTGTNYGYT
v_gene: TRBV4-1; len: 16; j_gene: TRBJ2-4; CDR3aa: ASSQVTGHSLAKNIQY
v_gene: TRBV14; len: 16; j_gene: TRBJ2-5; CDR3aa: ASSQESGLAGDQETQY
v_gene: TRBV18; len: 13; j_gene: TRBJ1-2; CDR3aa: ASSPERTANYGYT
v_gene: TRBV7-9; len: 15; j_gene: TRBJ2-2; CDR3aa: ASSLGYLQGNTGELF
v_gene: TRBV7-9; len: 9; j_gene: TRBJ2-7; CDR3aa: ASSTGFEQY
v_gene: TRBV4-3; len: 14; j_gene: TRBJ2-1; CDR3aa: ASSQDLGEPYNEQF
v_gene: TRBV2; len: 12; j_gene: TRBJ1-5; CDR3aa: ASSEQGQGQPQH
v_gene: TRBV6-5; len: 12; j_gene: TRBJ1-1; CDR3aa: ASMPGWQNTEAF
v_gene: TRBV6-1; len: 13; j_gene: TRBJ1-5; CDR3aa: ASRVDSASSQPQH
v_gene: TRBV28; len: 13; j_gene: TRBJ1-1; CDR3aa: ASSFARQGGTEAF
v_gene: TRBV19; len: 12; j_gene: TRBJ1-1; CDR3aa: ASSLRGPNTEAF
v_gene: TRBV5-1; len: 13; j_gene: TRBJ2-1; CDR3aa: ASTREGASYNEQF
v_gene: TRBV9; len: 10; j_gene: TRBJ1-2; CDR3aa: ASSSGQALYT
v_gene: TRBV27; len: 13; j_gene: TRBJ1-5; CDR3aa: ASSPGTDSNQPQH
v_gene: TRBV4-3; len: 11; j_gene: TRBJ2-7; CDR3aa: ASSPGQAYEQY
v_gene: TRBV13; len: 13; j_gene: TRBJ2-7; CDR3aa: ASSVTIASSYEQY
v_gene: TRBV7-8; len: 14; j_gene: TRBJ2-3; CDR3aa: ASSPSGQGPTDTQY
v_gene: TRBV7-9; len: 9; j_gene: TRBJ1-1; CDR3aa: ASTDSTEAF
v_gene: TRBV19; len: 12; j_gene: TRBJ2-5; CDR3aa: ASRSLAGEETQY